The 32 T cell receptor beta chains presented below share a single source sample, sequenced in a study of blood T cells in healthy people across ages. The use of a sample-barcoded 5' primer and a J-beta primer mix characterized a second PCR of roughly 7 to 12 cycles. TCRdb reanalysed the 5' RACE reads using MiXCR and keeps one entry per CDR3 protein. The sample shows about 560,000 distinct CDR3 sequences, roughly a quarter of them seen only once. The sample was also linked to a second study, of T cells of mothers and their children.

The specimen was blood. The receptor set was obtained from a boy aged 2 to 10 in good health.

V gene TRBV30 combines with J gene TRBJ1-3; D possibly corresponds to TRBD1 (5 bases). Germline assignment: CDR1 GTSNPN and CDR2 SVGIG (reference sequence). V was trimmed by 2 bases and J by 0 bases, leaving 8 bases between them. This CDR3 is built from 14 residues. The CDR3 loop reads CAWSLGGSGNTIYF. Here the CDR3 DNA reads TGTGCCTGGAGTCTCGGGGGCTCTGGAAACACCATATATTTT.

This clonotype was picked up a small number of times. The chain has TRBV18 and TRBJ2-2, with 7 positions matching TRBD2. The CDR3 loop spans 15 amino acids. The germline gives CDR1 KGHSH, CDR2 LQKENI. Trimming removed 3 bases from V and 1 base from J; junction bases left unmatched: 2. This chain's CDR3 is CASSPAGENTGELFF. In DNA, the CDR3 is TGTGCCAGCTCACCGGCGGGGGAGAACACCGGGGAGCTGTTTTTT.

The V call is TRBV4-1, the J call TRBJ2-1, with D possibly TRBD1 on 5 matching bases. CDR3 length equals 15 residues. Germline V gene sequence: CDR1 MGHRA, CDR2 YSYEKL. The ends were cut back, 1 base at V and 5 bases at J, with 12 bases in the middle. This chain's CDR3 is CASSQVTGSHNEQFF. The CDR3 DNA reads as TGCGCCAGCAGCCAAGTAACAGGTAGCCACAATGAGCAGTTCTTC.

This clonotype occurred many times. The gene calls are TRBV11-2 and TRBJ1-1, with TRBD1 matching over 11 bases. Unmatched junction bases numbered 5, after V lost 1 base and J lost 4 bases. Germline V CDR1 and CDR2: SGHAT, FQNNGV. The CDR3 spans 16 residues. CDR3 bases: TGTGCCAGCAGCTTAGGGACAGGGGGCATGGGCACTGAAGCTTTCTTT. It specifies CASSLGTGGMGTEAFF.

V and J are TRBV15 and TRBJ2-5; D is unclear. The DNA end favors TRBJ2-7, so the J call may be wrong. CDR1 is LNHNV and CDR2 is YYDKDF in the germline V gene (reference sequence). The CDR3 is 14 amino acids. CDR3 bases: TGTGCCACCAGCAGAGCTGTAGGGCTTCGCGAGCAGTACTTC. Translating gives CATSRAVGLREQYF.

This clonotype was counted only a few times. The chain links TRBV20-1 to TRBJ1-1; 7 bases map to TRBD1. There are 12 residues in the CDR3. CDR1 DFQATT and CDR2 SNEGSKA come from the germline V gene (reference sequence). V dropped 4 bases and J dropped 7; count of bases not matched to a gene: 6. The CDR3: CSANWQGVEAFF. The CDR3 DNA sequence: TGCAGTGCTAACTGGCAGGGGGTTGAAGCTTTCTTT.

The rearrangement uses TRBV7-2 and TRBJ2-1; no clear D. The end of the DNA fits TRBJ2-7 better, so the J call may be wrong. The CDR3 covers 15 residues. Germline V gives CDR1 SGHTA, CDR2 FQGNSA. CDR3 residues: CASSLGIGGVYEQYF. The CDR3, as DNA: TGTGCCAGCAGCTTAGGAATAGGTGGCGTCTACGAGCAGTACTTC.

This clonotype was detected a few times. The J gene is TRBJ2-5, the V gene TRBV12-3 or TRBV12-4; D gene uncertain. The V and J ends lost 1 base and 5 bases respectively, with 14 bases between them. This CDR3 region has 15 residues. The CDR3 coding sequence is TGTGCCAGCAGTTTAGACCCTTTCGCGGAGGAGACCCAGTACTTC. It yields the protein CASSLDPFAEETQYF.

The chain recombines TRBV20-1 with TRBJ2-7, with D perhaps matching TRBD2 (7 bases). There are 14 residues in the CDR3. Deletions cut 6 bases from V and 4 bases from J, with 19 bases between. Germline CDR1 reads DFQATT; CDR2 reads SNEGSKA (reference sequence). The CDR3 loop is CSAEPAGQGYEQYF. DNA of the CDR3: TGCAGTGCCGAGCCAGCGGGGCAGGGGTACGAGCAGTACTTC.

This clonotype has more than one count but fewer than ten. The rearrangement joins TRBV11-2 to TRBJ2-5; D is undetermined. The assigned J gene may be wrong: the sequence end matches TRBJ2-1 better. Germline lookup yields CDR1 SGHAT and CDR2 FQNNGV. This CDR3 has 12 amino acids. Written as DNA, the CDR3 is TGTGCCAGCACCATTCACGTTGCTGAGCAGTTCTTC. It is translated as CASTIHVAEQFF.

This chain joins TRBV29-1 and TRBJ2-7; 12 bases are shared with TRBD1. The length of the CDR3 is 14 residues. V gave up 5 bases and J gave up 4 bases; unmatched junction bases: 6. Looked up from germline, CDR1 is SQVTM and CDR2 is ANQGSEA. CDR3 amino acids: CSVRGTGGFYEQYF. In DNA, the CDR3 is TGCAGCGTTCGGGGGACAGGGGGCTTTTACGAGCAGTACTTC.

The rearrangement uses TRBV2 and TRBJ2-6, with no clear D. V lost 6 bases, J lost 0 bases, and 6 bases lay in between. The length of the CDR3 is 14 residues. Looked up from germline, CDR1 is SNHLY and CDR2 is FYNNEI. The CDR3 loop is CASRDRSGANVLTF. DNA of the CDR3: TGTGCCAGCAGGGACCGCTCTGGGGCCAACGTCCTGACTTTC.

The gene calls are TRBV5-1 and TRBJ1-2; 8 bases match TRBD1. V gave up 3 bases and J gave up 4 bases; unmatched junction bases: 11. Germline V gene sequence: CDR1 SGHRS, CDR2 YFSETQ. The CDR3 spans 16 residues. CDR3 sequence (DNA): TGCGCCAGCAGCTCAGTTGACAGGGGTGAAGGCTATGGCTACACCTTC. Translating it yields CASSSVDRGEGYGYTF.

This clonotype was counted only a few times. The rearrangement uses TRBV7-2 and TRBJ2-5; 13 nucleotides agree with TRBD2. This CDR3 is 19 amino acids long. Germline lookup yields CDR1 SGHTA and CDR2 FQGNSA. V dropped 5 bases and J dropped 1; count of bases not matched to a gene: 13. Here the CDR3 DNA reads TGTGCCAGCAGCCGAGGATACGGACTAGCGGGAGTCTCCCAAGAGACCCAGTACTTC. Translation: CASSRGYGLAGVSQETQYF.

This clonotype was seen only a few times. The CDR3 spells CASSQDRGTSGGNEQFF. CDR3 sequence (DNA): TGTGCCAGCAGCCAAGATCGAGGAACTAGCGGGGGCAATGAGCAGTTCTTC. The V call is TRBV3-1, the J call TRBJ2-1; TRBD2 aligns across 11 bases. This CDR3 comprises 17 residues. Germline trimming cut 0 bases from V and 6 bases from J; bases unmatched to any gene: 7. Germline V gives CDR1 LGHDT, CDR2 YNNKEL (reference sequence).

This clonotype appeared a few times. This rearrangement joins TRBV10-3 to TRBJ1-2; D uncertain. V lost 3 bases, J lost 5 bases, and 7 bases lay in between. This CDR3 comprises 12 residues. Germline V gene lookup returns CDR1 ENHRY and CDR2 SYGVKD. CDR3 nucleotide sequence: TGTGCCATCAGTGAAGCGGATTATGGCTACACCTTC. Translating it yields CAISEADYGYTF.

The CDR3 region has the DNA TGTGCCAGCATCCCGGACAGGGGGCCTTACGAGCAGTACTTC. Protein sequence: CASIPDRGPYEQYF. This chain links TRBV6-2 or TRBV6-3 with TRBJ2-7; 11 positions agree with TRBD1. The junction had 6 bases not matched to a gene; V was cut back by 7 bases and J by 4 bases. Germline assignment: CDR1 MNHEY and CDR2 SVGEGT. The CDR3 is 14 residues long.

The rearrangement joins TRBV9 to TRBJ1-2; 7 bases agree with TRBD1. Per the germline V gene, CDR1 is SGDLS and CDR2 is YYNGEE. The CDR3 extends over 15 amino acids. Losses at the gene ends were 4 bases for V and 1 base for J; bases not matched to a gene: 7. CDR3 DNA sequence: TGTGCCAGCAGCCCAGGGGGACAGCGTAACTATGGCTACACCTTC. Residues: CASSPGGQRNYGYTF. The full variable domain, in which reference TRBV9 and TRBJ1-2 provide the parts outside the CDR3, is DSGVTQTPKHLITATGQRVTLRCSPRSGDLSVYWYQQSLDQGLQFLIQYYNGEERAKGNILERFSAQQFPDLHSELNLSSLELGDSALYFCASSPGGQRNYGYTFGSGTRLTVV.

This chain connects TRBV7-2 to TRBJ2-5; the D gene is possibly TRBD1 (6 bases). The CDR3 length is 14 residues. V shed 5 bases and J shed 2 bases, with 12 bases lying between them. The germline V gene encodes CDR1 SGHTA and CDR2 FQGNSA. This CDR3 is CASSPEGTQETQYF. In DNA form, the CDR3 reads TGTGCCAGCAGCCCTGAGGGGACACAAGAGACCCAGTACTTC.

The chain links TRBV14 to TRBJ2-5, with 12 bases that match TRBD2. TRBJ2-7 explains the end of the DNA better; the J call may be wrong. Germline V gene data show CDR1 as SGHDN and CDR2 as FVKESK. CDR3 length: 18 residues. DNA of the CDR3: TGTGCCAGCAGCCAAGATAGACTAGCGGGGGCGCACAGCTACGAGCAGTACTTC. Translated: CASSQDRLAGAHSYEQYF.

The V call is TRBV4-2, the J call TRBJ1-2; maybe TRBD1 (5 bases). The CDR3 is made up of 13 amino acids. Germline values: CDR1 LGHNA, CDR2 YNFKEQ. The germline V and J ends were trimmed by 2 bases and 4 bases, with 8 bases remaining between them. CDR3 region: CASSQTTVYGYTF. The CDR3 nucleotides read TGTGCCAGCAGCCAAACGACAGTCTATGGCTACACCTTC.

The V gene is TRBV6-2 or TRBV6-3, the J gene TRBJ2-1; no clear D gene. Germline CDR1 is MNHEY and CDR2 is SVGEGT. The V end was cut by 7 bases, the J end by 9 bases, with 10 bases between. This CDR3 is built from 11 residues. Written as DNA, the CDR3 is TGTGCCAGCATCCTACACGGTGAGCAGTTCTTC. Its translation: CASILHGEQFF.

The chain joins TRBV20-1 to TRBJ2-1; no firm D call. Germline V gene lookup returns CDR1 DFQATT and CDR2 SNEGSKA (reference sequence). Trimming stripped 0 bases from V and 7 bases from J, with 13 bases between. The CDR3 has 14 residues. CDR3 sequence reads: CSARDRLGGNEQFF. Here the CDR3 DNA reads TGCAGTGCTAGAGATCGTCTGGGCGGAAATGAGCAGTTCTTC.

This clonotype was seen a few times. J is TRBJ2-2 and V is TRBV13; 10 bases line up with TRBD1. J was trimmed by 2 bases and V by 4 bases; bases with no gene match: 7. CDR3 length: 17 residues. CDR1 and CDR2 from the germline V gene are PRHDT and FYEKMQ (reference sequence). The CDR3, as DNA: TGTGCCAGCAGCTGGGGACAGGGGTTCGGTAACACCGGGGAGCTGTTTTTT. As protein: CASSWGQGFGNTGELFF. Full variable domain (remainder filled in from reference TRBV13 and TRBJ2-2): AAGVIQSPRHLIKEKRETATLKCYPIPRHDTVYWYQQGPGQDPQFLISFYEKMQSDKGSIPDRFSAQQFSDYHSELNMSSLELGDSALYFCASSWGQGFGNTGELFFGEGSRLTVL.

The chain recombines TRBV14 with TRBJ2-1; the D call may be TRBD1 or TRBD2 (5 bases each). Trimming shortened V by 4 bases and J by 3 bases, and 16 bases separated the two germline ends. This CDR3 has 16 amino acids. Germline V gene data show CDR1 as SGHDN and CDR2 as FVKESK. The CDR3 spells CASSRDPEPHYNEQFF. CDR3 DNA: TGTGCCAGCAGCCGGGACCCCGAGCCCCACTACAATGAGCAGTTCTTC.

This clonotype occurred many times. The V call is TRBV7-9, the J call TRBJ2-5, with 8 bases lining up with TRBD2. The germline gives CDR1 SEHNR, CDR2 FQNEAQ (reference sequence). V shed 8 bases and J 4 bases; nucleotides not matched to a gene: 15. This CDR3 is 16 amino acids long. The CDR3 DNA is TGTGCCAGCGGCTCCGAGTCCAGGGGACTAGTAGAGACCCAGTACTTC. This encodes CASGSESRGLVETQYF.

The V gene is TRBV7-9, the J gene TRBJ2-3, with 8 positions matching TRBD2. V was clipped by 8 bases and J by 4 bases; unmatched bases: 8. The CDR3 runs 14 residues. Germline CDR1 SEHNR, CDR2 FQNEAQ (reference sequence). CDR3 amino acids: CASWSGGPPDTQYF. The CDR3 region has the DNA TGTGCCAGCTGGAGCGGGGGTCCCCCAGATACGCAGTATTTT.

The rearrangement links TRBV12-3 or TRBV12-4 to TRBJ2-5; TRBD2 matches 7 bases. CDR3 size: 13 residues. V gave up 10 bases and J gave up 5 bases; unmatched junction bases: 10. The CDR3 coding sequence is TGTGCCACCCGGCGGGAGCATGGGGAGACCCAGTACTTC. This encodes CATRREHGETQYF.

This chain uses TRBV10-3 with TRBJ2-2, with TRBD2 matching over 9 bases. The CDR3 has 17 amino acids. The germline V gene encodes CDR1 ENHRY and CDR2 SYGVKD. After removal of 5 bases from V and 2 bases from J, the junction contained 9 bases not matched to a gene. The CDR3 nucleotides are TGTGCCATCAGTCCACCTTGGCGGGGGGGAAACACCGGGGAGCTGTTTTTT. Protein product: CAISPPWRGGNTGELFF.

This clonotype showed up just a few times. V and J are TRBV12-3 or TRBV12-4 and TRBJ2-6; D is possibly TRBD2 (7 bases). With 2 bases removed from V and 1 base from J, the gap between germline ends came to 9 bases. This CDR3 has 16 amino acids. CDR3 loop: CASSLRGGSGANVLTF. CDR3 DNA sequence: TGTGCCAGCAGTTTAAGGGGGGGGTCTGGGGCCAACGTCCTGACTTTC.

The V gene is TRBV7-8, the J gene TRBJ2-5, with unresolved D. The DNA end is a closer match to TRBJ2-1, so the J assignment may be wrong. The CDR3 contains 15 residues. Germline-derived CDR1 and CDR2 are SGHVS and FQNEAQ. The chain's CDR3 is CASSLGTELYNEQFF. The CDR3 bases are TGTGCCAGCAGCTTAGGGACGGAACTCTACAATGAGCAGTTCTTC.

This clonotype was picked up a small number of times. The rearrangement links TRBV28 to TRBJ2-7, with D possibly being TRBD1 (6 bases). The CDR3 covers 12 residues. The V end lost 3 bases, the J end lost 7 bases, and 10 bases lay between the germline ends. Germline V gene sequence: CDR1 MDHEN, CDR2 SYDVKM. DNA of the CDR3: TGTGCCAGCAGTTTTTTTAGGGGGGAGCAGTACTTC. Protein: CASSFFRGEQYF.